These 22 T cell receptor beta chains originate from one sample sequenced in a study of shared clonotypes between healthy human individuals. This table comes from immunoSEQ multiplex PCR, and its TCRdb copy is limited to in-frame clones, with some not included. The sample yields some 2,400,000 clones, more than 90% seen once. Sequenced: naive CD4+ T cells sorted from blood. The subset was: CD45RA+ positively selected. The receptors here all came from a man aged 18 to 30 in good health.

The rearrangement uses TRBV5-1 and TRBJ1-4; a weak D match, TRBD1 (5 bases). This CDR3 spans 14 amino acids. CDR1 and CDR2 from the germline V gene are SGHRS and YFSETQ. V gave up 0 bases and J gave up 8 bases, with 11 bases separating them. The CDR3 loop is CASSLDPEGEKLFF. CDR3 bases: TGCGCCAGCAGCTTGGACCCCGAGGGGGAAAAACTGTTTTTT.

CDR3 loop: CAWSPGLASTGELFF. The CDR3, as DNA: TGTGCCTGGAGTCCAGGACTAGCCAGCACCGGGGAGCTGTTTTTT. The genes are TRBV30 and TRBJ2-2, with 8 bases aligning to TRBD2. The CDR3 is made up of 15 amino acids. Germline loops: CDR1 GTSNPN, CDR2 SVGIG (reference sequence). Germline trimming cut 2 bases from V and 4 bases from J; bases unmatched to any gene: 6. The entire variable domain, with the rest obtained from reference TRBV30 and TRBJ2-2, is as follows: SQTIHQWPATLVQPVGSPLSLECTVEGTSNPNLYWYRQAAGRGLQLLFYSVGIGQISSEVPQNLSASRPQDRQFILSSKKLLLSDSGFYLCAWSPGLASTGELFFGEGSRLTVL.

V and J are TRBV6-1 and TRBJ2-7; D is possibly TRBD1 (6 bases). This CDR3 contains 14 residues. Germline assignment: CDR1 MNHNS and CDR2 SASEGT. The ends were cut back, 10 bases at V and 2 bases at J, with 18 bases in the middle. CDR3 in amino acids: CATTTGGKAYEQYF. The CDR3 DNA follows: TGTGCCACCACGACAGGCGGCAAGGCCTACGAGCAGTACTTC.

The chain employs TRBV28 and TRBJ1-5, with D possibly being TRBD1 (6 bases). V was pared by 6 bases and J by 5 bases, with 11 bases between. The CDR3 loop spans 13 amino acids. Germline V gene sequence: CDR1 MDHEN, CDR2 SYDVKM. CDR3 amino acids: CASSLQGYQPQHF. The CDR3, as DNA: TGTGCCAGCAGCTTGCAGGGGTATCAGCCCCAGCATTTT.

Concerning this clone itself: This may be a read error, as it is one base from a much larger clone. The J gene is TRBJ1-4, the V gene TRBV9, with D unclear. This CDR3 spans 12 amino acids. The germline V and J ends were trimmed by 0 bases and 7 bases, with 4 bases remaining between them. Germline assignment: CDR1 SGDLS and CDR2 YYNGEE. The CDR3: CASSVDGEKLFF. The CDR3 nucleotides read TGTGCCAGCAGCGTAGATGGTGAAAAACTGTTTTTT.

This rearrangement joins TRBV5-1 to TRBJ2-7; D possibly corresponds to TRBD2 (5 bases). This CDR3 region has 15 residues. The ends were cut back, 0 bases at V and 0 bases at J, with 10 bases in the middle. Germline CDR1 reads SGHRS; CDR2 reads YFSETQ. The CDR3 loop is CASSLVDAGSYEQYF. In DNA form, the CDR3 reads TGCGCCAGCAGCTTGGTAGATGCGGGCTCCTACGAGCAGTACTTC.

The chain has TRBV19 and TRBJ2-1, with D perhaps given as TRBD1 or TRBD2 (5 bases each). CDR1 is LNHDA, CDR2 SQIVND, per germline (reference sequence). The ends were cut back, 5 bases at V and 3 bases at J, with 14 bases in the middle. The CDR3 has 15 residues. The CDR3, as DNA: TGTGCCAGTAGTCGCTCCGGGACCCGCTACAATGAGCAGTTCTTC. The encoded protein is CASSRSGTRYNEQFF.

The V call is TRBV5-6, the J call TRBJ1-1, with D unclear. The length of the CDR3 is 14 residues. The V gene's germline CDR1 is SGHDT and CDR2 YYEEEE. The ends were cut back, 5 bases at V and 1 base at J, with 12 bases in the middle. CDR3 coding DNA: TGTGCCAGCAGATCAACCGGGCCGAACACTGAAGCTTTCTTT. This encodes CASRSTGPNTEAFF.

The chain combines TRBV6-6 with TRBJ2-7; 8 bases match TRBD1. CDR1 is MNHNY, CDR2 SVGAGI, per germline (reference sequence). This CDR3 has 15 residues. After removal of 0 bases from V and 6 bases from J, the junction contained 7 bases not matched to a gene. DNA for the CDR3: TGTGCCAGCAGTTACTCTTGGCAGGGGGCTGTCGAGCAGTACTTC. It specifies CASSYSWQGAVEQYF.

The chain joins TRBV10-3 to TRBJ2-1; no firm D call. The V end was cut by 0 bases, the J end by 2 bases, with 8 bases between. CDR1 ENHRY and CDR2 SYGVKD come from the germline V gene. The CDR3 consists of 15 residues. As DNA, the CDR3 is TGTGCCATCAGTGAGTCACAGCCCCCCTACAATGAGCAGTTCTTC. It codes for CAISESQPPYNEQFF.

V usage is TRBV11-3 and J usage is TRBJ2-1; 9 bases align to TRBD2. CDR3 size: 15 residues. J was trimmed by 9 bases and V by 5 bases; bases with no gene match: 11. Germline CDR1 SGHNT, CDR2 YENEEA. DNA of the CDR3: TGTGCCAGCAGCCCCGAGGGGCGGGGGGGACGTGAGCAGTTCTTC. Residues: CASSPEGRGGREQFF.

The rearrangement uses TRBV10-1 and TRBJ1-6; no definite D call. CDR3 length: 13 amino acids. Looked up from germline, CDR1 is WNHNN and CDR2 is SYGVQD (reference sequence). The V gene lost 10 bases and the J gene lost 9 bases, with 16 bases spanning the gap. CDR3 bases: TGCGCCACTAACACGGTGGTAAGTTCACCCCTCCACTTT. Its translation is CATNTVVSSPLHF.

The V gene is TRBV7-2, the J gene TRBJ2-3; D call uncertain. Germline assignment: CDR1 SGHTA and CDR2 FQGNSA. Trimming removed 4 bases at V and 3 bases at J, with 8 bases between. CDR3 length equals 13 residues. The CDR3 here is CASSWTRTDTQYF. The DNA of the CDR3 is TGTGCCAGCAGCTGGACCCGGACAGATACGCAGTATTTT.

This clone has only one observation. The sample contains more than one DNA sequence encoding this CDR3. V gene TRBV7-8 combines with J gene TRBJ1-1, with D tentatively TRBD1 (5 bases). The length of the CDR3 is 13 residues. The germline gives CDR1 SGHVS, CDR2 FQNEAQ. V lost 4 bases to trimming and J lost 2 bases, with 8 bases between them. The CDR3 DNA reads as TGTGCCAGCAGCTCACAGGTTAACACTGAAGCTTTCTTT. Translating it yields CASSSQVNTEAFF.

This chain joins TRBV6-1 and TRBJ2-7; the D gene is possibly TRBD1 (6 bases). Germline CDR1 MNHNS, CDR2 SASEGT. The CDR3 has 14 residues. V lost 2 bases and J 2 bases, leaving 10 bases between the germline ends. CDR3 in DNA: TGTGCCAGCAGTGAATACAGGGATCCCTACGAGCAGTACTTC. It specifies CASSEYRDPYEQYF.

The gene calls are TRBV6-4 and TRBJ1-5; D remains ambiguous. Germline V gene data show CDR1 as MRHNA and CDR2 as SNTAGT. V dropped 4 bases and J dropped 1 base, with 14 bases sitting between them. The CDR3 runs 16 residues. The DNA for the CDR3 is TGTGCCAGCAGTGTTACTTTGCGGGTGAGCAATCAGCCCCAGCATTTT. It translates to CASSVTLRVSNQPQHF.

In the case of this clone: The junction shows a germline mismatch at one end, possibly a read error. This chain joins TRBV30 and TRBJ2-7; D ambiguous. Germline-derived CDR1 and CDR2 are GTSNPN and SVGIG (reference sequence). The CDR3 runs to 15 residues. CDR3 residues: CAWSVGQWVSYEQYF. For the CDR3, the DNA is TGTGCCTGGAGTGTTGGGCAGTGGGTCTCCTACGAGCAGTATTTC.

V usage is TRBV7-9 and J usage is TRBJ2-5, with unresolved D. The CDR3 is made up of 15 amino acids. V was pared by 1 base and J by 4 bases, with 13 bases between. Germline V gives CDR1 SEHNR, CDR2 FQNEAQ (reference sequence). The CDR3 reads CASSLGLFSSETQYF. In DNA, the CDR3 is TGTGCCAGCAGCTTAGGCTTATTCTCATCAGAGACCCAGTACTTC.

The V and J genes are TRBV6-6 and TRBJ2-7; tentatively, D is TRBD1 (8 bases). V was shortened by 8 bases and J by 5 bases, with 19 bases between the two germline ends. Germline CDR1 and CDR2: MNHNY and SVGAGI (reference sequence). This CDR3 comprises 14 residues. DNA of the CDR3: TGTGCCAGCCGGGAGGCAGGGGGCCAGCACGAGCAGTACTTC. It translates to CASREAGGQHEQYF.

The rearrangement joins TRBV1 to TRBJ2-3; the table's D call of TRBD2 was not tested on the DNA. TRBV1 is reported as a pseudogene. This CDR3 has 15 residues. The CDR3 DNA is TGCACCAGCCGAACTAGCGGGAGGGCCACAGATACGCAGTATTTT. It translates to CTSRTSGRATDTQYF.

The chain carries TRBV2 and TRBJ1-4, with 9 bases aligning to TRBD1. The CDR3 is 14 residues long. The V gene's germline CDR1 is SNHLY and CDR2 FYNNEI. V was clipped by 6 bases and J by 7 bases; unmatched bases: 6. The CDR3 bases are TGTGCCAGCAGGAGGGGACAGGGCAGTGAAAAACTGTTTTTT. Translated, it gives CASRRGQGSEKLFF.

The V call is TRBV10-2, the J call TRBJ2-7, with D uncertain. Germline V lookup: CDR1 WSHSY, CDR2 SAAADI. CDR3 size: 13 residues. With 7 bases removed from V and 6 bases from J, the gap between germline ends came to 16 bases. The CDR3 bases are TGCGCCAGCATTAGTGACTTCCGGTCCGAGCAGTACTTC. Translated, it gives CASISDFRSEQYF.